The rows below give T cell receptor beta chains drawn from one sample of a study of Ad26.COV2.S vaccination and SARS-CoV-2 variants. Sequencing was performed with immunoSEQ multiplex PCR; in TCRdb, only in-frame clones are kept and a portion is missing. This table holds 200,000 to 250,000 clones, approximately 88% found once. Material: peripheral blood, obtained in a trial of Ad26.COV2.S vaccine versus placebo. These receptors were obtained from a person aged 18-60 years who received the Ad26.COV2.S COVID-19 vaccine or a placebo. Each CDR3 is given with its conserved first and last residue. D genes are given only for firm matches. Only some rows state a clone size, as once, few, many or a class for expanded clones.

j_gene: TRBJ2-7; abundance: NA; v_gene: TRBV15; len: 13; d_gene: NA; CDR3aa: CATSRGFSYEQYF; CDR3nt: TGTGCCACCAGCAGGGGGTTCTCCTACGAGCAGTACTTC
j_gene: TRBJ2-5; abundance: NA; v_gene: TRBV11-2; len: 18; d_gene: TRBD2; CDR3aa: CASSLATIAGPFQETQYF; CDR3nt: TGTGCCAGCAGCTTAGCCACTATAGCGGGCCCTTTCCAAGAGACCCAGTACTTC
j_gene: TRBJ2-7; abundance: NA; v_gene: TRBV6-5; len: 16; d_gene: NA; CDR3aa: CASSYSTRAVSYEQYF; CDR3nt: TGTGCCAGCAGTTACTCGACTAGGGCGGTGAGCTACGAGCAGTACTTC
j_gene: TRBJ2-2; abundance: NA; v_gene: TRBV11-2; len: 14; d_gene: NA; CDR3aa: CASRPREGPGELFF; CDR3nt: TGTGCCAGCAGACCCCGCGAAGGCCCCGGGGAGCTGTTTTTT
j_gene: TRBJ2-3; abundance: NA; v_gene: TRBV6-5; len: 16; d_gene: NA; CDR3aa: CASSYGGEVNTDTQYF; CDR3nt: TGTGCCAGCAGTTACGGTGGTGAGGTGAACACAGATACGCAGTATTTT
j_gene: TRBJ2-1; abundance: NA; v_gene: TRBV3-1/TRBV3-2; len: 19; d_gene: NA; CDR3aa: CASSQDLRRAESSYNEQFF; CDR3nt: TGTGCCAGCAGCCAAGACCTCCGCAGGGCCGAGAGCTCCTACAATGAGCAGTTCTTC
j_gene: TRBJ2-7; abundance: NA; v_gene: TRBV18; len: 12; d_gene: NA; CDR3aa: CASSGTGYEQYF; CDR3nt: TGTGCCAGCTCCGGGACCGGGTACGAGCAGTACTTC
j_gene: TRBJ1-2; abundance: NA; v_gene: TRBV4-3; len: 14; d_gene: NA; CDR3aa: CASSQDLGIYGYTF; CDR3nt: TGCGCCAGCAGCCAAGATCTGGGGATCTATGGCTACACCTTC
j_gene: TRBJ1-5; abundance: NA; v_gene: TRBV4-3; len: 15; d_gene: NA; CDR3aa: CASSQEADSNQPQHF; CDR3nt: TGCGCCAGCAGCCAAGAGGCGGATAGCAATCAGCCCCAGCATTTT
j_gene: TRBJ1-1; abundance: NA; v_gene: TRBV19; len: 14; d_gene: NA; CDR3aa: CASSMTAMNTEAFF; CDR3nt: TGTGCCAGTAGTATGACAGCTATGAACACTGAAGCTTTCTTT
j_gene: TRBJ1-2; abundance: NA; v_gene: TRBV30; len: 14; d_gene: NA; CDR3aa: CADQLHGGSNGYTF; CDR3nt: TGTGCCGACCAACTACACGGGGGCTCTAATGGCTACACCTTC
j_gene: TRBJ1-6; abundance: few; v_gene: TRBV25-1; len: 18; d_gene: NA; CDR3aa: CASSESGGVFSRDSPLHF; CDR3nt: TGTGCCAGCAGTGAATCGGGGGGCGTTTTTTCCAGGGATTCACCCCTCCACTTT
j_gene: TRBJ2-1; abundance: NA; v_gene: TRBV10-3; len: 14; d_gene: NA; CDR3aa: CAISGRGDTNEQFF; CDR3nt: TGTGCCATCAGTGGGCGGGGAGACACCAATGAGCAGTTCTTC
j_gene: TRBJ2-7; abundance: NA; v_gene: TRBV7-2; len: 12; d_gene: NA; CDR3aa: CASSSTRVEQYF; CDR3nt: TGTGCCAGCAGCTCCACTAGGGTAGAGCAGTACTTC
j_gene: TRBJ2-7; abundance: NA; v_gene: TRBV18; len: 14; d_gene: TRBD1; CDR3aa: CASSPLGQGYEQYF; CDR3nt: TGTGCCAGCTCACCGTTGGGACAGGGCTACGAGCAGTACTTC
j_gene: TRBJ2-3; abundance: NA; v_gene: TRBV6-5; len: 15; d_gene: TRBD2; CDR3aa: CASNQLAGSTDTQYF; CDR3nt: TGTGCCAGCAACCAACTAGCGGGAAGCACAGATACGCAGTATTTT
j_gene: TRBJ2-5; abundance: NA; v_gene: TRBV18; len: 12; d_gene: NA; CDR3aa: CASSPLTETQYF; CDR3nt: TGTGCCAGCTCACCCCTTACGGAGACCCAGTACTTC
j_gene: TRBJ1-2; abundance: NA; v_gene: TRBV19; len: 15; d_gene: NA; CDR3aa: CASSPPTGTLYGYTF; CDR3nt: TGTGCCAGTAGCCCCCCGACAGGTACCCTCTATGGCTACACCTTC
j_gene: TRBJ2-5; abundance: NA; v_gene: TRBV20-1; len: 12; d_gene: NA; CDR3aa: CSASTASETQYF; CDR3nt: TGCAGTGCTAGTACGGCGTCGGAGACCCAGTACTTC
j_gene: TRBJ2-7; abundance: NA; v_gene: TRBV27; len: 13; d_gene: NA; CDR3aa: CASSLWGFDEQYF; CDR3nt: TGTGCCAGCAGTTTATGGGGTTTCGACGAGCAGTACTTC
j_gene: TRBJ2-3; abundance: once; v_gene: TRBV10-3; len: 16; d_gene: NA; CDR3aa: CAISTDRFTSTDTQYF; CDR3nt: TGTGCCATCAGTACCGACAGATTCACTAGCACAGATACGCAGTATTTT
j_gene: TRBJ2-3; abundance: once; v_gene: TRBV7-3; len: 16; d_gene: TRBD1; CDR3aa: CASSLQGARGTDTQYF; CDR3nt: TGTGCCAGCAGCCTACAGGGGGCTCGAGGCACAGATACGCAGTATTTT
j_gene: TRBJ2-1; abundance: NA; v_gene: TRBV5-4; len: 15; d_gene: NA; CDR3aa: CASRELDGPYNEQFF; CDR3nt: TGTGCCAGCAGGGAACTGGACGGGCCCTACAATGAGCAGTTCTTC
j_gene: TRBJ2-3; abundance: NA; v_gene: TRBV3-1/TRBV3-2; len: 15; d_gene: TRBD2; CDR3aa: CASSPPGTSAITQYF; CDR3nt: TGTGCCAGCAGCCCTCCCGGGACTAGCGCTATTACGCAGTATTTT
j_gene: TRBJ2-5; abundance: NA; v_gene: TRBV5-5; len: 15; d_gene: NA; CDR3aa: CASSLWGGAQETQYF; CDR3nt: TGTGCCAGCAGTCTATGGGGTGGGGCGCAAGAGACCCAGTACTTC
j_gene: TRBJ1-1; abundance: NA; v_gene: TRBV12-2; len: 20; d_gene: NA; CDR3aa: CASRLAWAGGGCKEDTEAFF; CDR3nt: TGTGCAAGTCGCTTAGCGTGGGCAGGGGGCGGGTGTAAGGAAGACACTGAAGCTTTCTTT
j_gene: TRBJ2-3; abundance: NA; v_gene: TRBV10-1; len: 14; d_gene: NA; CDR3aa: CASSAGHDTDTQYF; CDR3nt: TGCGCCAGCAGTGCGGGACATGACACAGATACGCAGTATTTT
j_gene: TRBJ1-2; abundance: NA; v_gene: TRBV24-1; len: 14; d_gene: TRBD1; CDR3aa: CATSDWTGRYGYTF; CDR3nt: TGTGCCACCAGTGACTGGACAGGTCGATATGGCTACACCTTC
j_gene: TRBJ2-7; abundance: NA; v_gene: TRBV10-3; len: 12; d_gene: NA; CDR3aa: CAISELEGEQYF; CDR3nt: TGTGCCATCAGTGAGCTGGAGGGGGAGCAGTACTTC
j_gene: TRBJ2-7; abundance: NA; v_gene: TRBV2; len: 15; d_gene: NA; CDR3aa: CASSREALLHYEQYF; CDR3nt: TGTGCCAGCAGCCGAGAAGCCCTCCTGCATTACGAGCAGTACTTC
j_gene: TRBJ2-5; abundance: NA; v_gene: TRBV18; len: 17; d_gene: TRBD2; CDR3aa: CASSPWTSGGTQRTQYF; CDR3nt: TGTGCCAGCTCACCGTGGACTAGCGGGGGGACCCAGAGGACCCAGTACTTC
j_gene: TRBJ2-7; abundance: once; v_gene: TRBV19; len: 17; d_gene: NA; CDR3aa: CASSPRRAHVVSYEQYF; CDR3nt: TGTGCCAGTAGTCCAAGGCGGGCACATGTAGTCTCCTACGAGCAGTACTTC